Only a few counts were recorded for the clone carrying this T cell receptor beta chain. Antigen specificity is unknown. Exclusion followed for patients with uncontrolled infection, other autoimmune disease, pregnancy or lactation. TCR beta CDR3 regions were amplified from RNA. The study used the HTBI primer set for a first-round RT-PCR of the TCR CDR3. TCRdb re-called the multiplex PCR reads with MiXCR, one entry per CDR3 protein. The sample lists over 200,000 distinct CDR3 sequences, roughly 15% occurring once. The record originates from a study of T cells in Graves' hyperthyroidism and ophthalmopathy. Study-level results: Progression to ophthalmopathy was predicted a median of roughly seven months early.

The sequencing input was blood. The source of this sequence is a man aged 45 to 65 with Graves' hyperthyroidism.

The CDR3 DNA reads TGCGCCAGCAGCCCGTTTACCATAGGGAGGAACACTGAAGCTTTCTTT. This translates into CASSPFTIGRNTEAFF. The chain is built from TRBV4-1 and TRBJ1-1; D remains unclear. V was trimmed by 4 bases and J by 1 base, leaving 16 bases between them. Germline loops: CDR1 MGHRA, CDR2 YSYEKL. This CDR3 region has 16 residues.